This is a list of T cell receptor beta chains from one sample in a study of molecular identifiers for immune sequencing clone quantification. MiXCR, applied by TCRdb to the PCR reads, yields one record per CDR3 protein. The sample has approximately 97,000 distinct CDR3 sequences; under 40% are singletons. Source material: naive CD8+ T cells from blood, with Jurkat cell RNA spiked in. The receptors originated from a human donor in good health. Some libraries in this study had Jurkat cell RNA spiked in. The CDR3 runs from the conserved cysteine through the conserved F or W. Rows give clone size only sometimes, using once, few, many, or a class for an expanded clone.

J: TRBJ2-1; V: TRBV2; size: few; CDR3: CASSEGWGQFF
J: TRBJ2-5; V: TRBV28; size: .; CDR3: CASSHQHSGRVETQYF
J: TRBJ2-7; V: TRBV28; size: many; CDR3: CASSQRAGPFYEQYF
J: TRBJ1-5; V: TRBV28; size: .; CDR3: CASDSQGGRAGNQPQHF
J: TRBJ2-2; V: TRBV19; size: .; CDR3: CASSMVGNTGELFF
J: TRBJ1-1; V: TRBV5-6; size: .; CDR3: CASSSTGGGVLNTEAFF
J: TRBJ2-7; V: TRBV7-8; size: few; CDR3: CASSFNREYLYF
J: TRBJ2-2; V: TRBV29-1; size: .; CDR3: CSVGPHDGGMNTGELFF
J: TRBJ1-5; V: TRBV4-2; size: .; CDR3: CASSQLEQGNQPQHF
J: TRBJ2-7; V: TRBV14; size: .; CDR3: CASSPNYGLSSYEQYF
J: TRBJ1-5; V: TRBV2; size: few; CDR3: CASRAPQGVYSNQPQHF
J: TRBJ2-7; V: TRBV4-2; size: many; CDR3: CASSQDPGDYEQYF
J: TRBJ2-3; V: TRBV2; size: few; CDR3: CASHGGVADTQYF
J: TRBJ2-2; V: TRBV28; size: .; CDR3: CASSLRTGVTGELFF
J: TRBJ1-2; V: TRBV19; size: .; CDR3: CASRLFGTANYGYTF
J: TRBJ1-3; V: TRBV7-8; size: .; CDR3: CASLRDLSGNTIYF
J: TRBJ2-1; V: TRBV7-6; size: many; CDR3: CASSLVPASYNEQFF
J: TRBJ1-2; V: TRBV27; size: medium-sized; CDR3: CASSLQGNYGYTF
J: TRBJ2-7; V: TRBV28; size: many; CDR3: CASSFMTPEQYF
J: TRBJ2-7; V: TRBV5-4; size: once; CDR3: CASSSGFHEQYF
J: TRBJ2-7; V: TRBV20-1; size: few; CDR3: CSAEGTSGPTPYSSYEQYF
J: TRBJ2-1; V: TRBV20-1; size: many; CDR3: CSARGSTSGKENEQFF
J: TRBJ2-1; V: TRBV7-9; size: .; CDR3: CASSLEGLAGNEQFF